The 29 T cell receptor beta chains reported below all come from one sample, sequenced in a study of post-analysis software for immune sequencing data. Study findings and constraints: Five or six TRBV segments, including TRBV5-6, TRBV5-1 and TRBV20-1, were more frequent in patients than controls.

These TCRs' antigens remain unknown. The TCR beta cDNA libraries carried unique molecular identifiers. TCRdb used MiXCR to reprocess the PCR reads, holding one entry per CDR3 protein. The sample consists of 450,000 to 650,000 distinct CDR3 sequences, roughly 40% of them appearing once. Sample: blood. The origin of the receptors is a girl aged 5-17 years with multiple sclerosis.

In its sample, this clonotype was seen many times. The chain uses TRBV5-1 and TRBJ2-1, with 7 positions matching TRBD2. Germline trimming cut 6 bases from V and 7 bases from J; bases unmatched to any gene: 4. There are 12 residues in the CDR3. Germline CDR1 is SGHRS and CDR2 is YFSETQ. The DNA of the CDR3 is TGCGCCAGCAACCTAGCGGATAATGAGCAGTTCTTC. It translates to CASNLADNEQFF.

The chain combines TRBV4-2 with TRBJ2-4; no clear D. The J call is uncertain, as TRBJ2-7 better fits the DNA end. Germline V gene data show CDR1 as LGHNA and CDR2 as YNFKEQ. The CDR3 loop spans 15 amino acids. The CDR3 region is CASSHGVLQAYEQYF. CDR3 nucleotide sequence: TGTGCCAGCAGCCATGGGGTACTGCAGGCCTACGAGCAGTACTTC.

This clonotype was counted between two and nine times. The J gene is TRBJ1-2, the V gene TRBV7-9, with D unclear. The CDR3 length is 16 residues. Between the trimmed V and J ends, which lost 0 bases and 0 bases, there was a span of 11 bases. CDR1 and CDR2 from the germline V gene are SEHNR and FQNEAQ (reference sequence). CDR3 DNA sequence: TGTGCCAGCAGCTTAGCGGTCCCACCGACTAACTATGGCTACACCTTC. Translation: CASSLAVPPTNYGYTF.

The rearrangement uses TRBV7-2 and TRBJ2-7; D gene ambiguous. Trimming cost V 5 bases and J 2 bases, with 13 bases left between them. From germline, CDR1 is SGHTA and CDR2 FQGNSA. This CDR3 has 14 residues. For the CDR3, the DNA is TGTGCCAGCAGCCACCGGACGGATGCCTACGAGCAGTACTTC. This codes for CASSHRTDAYEQYF.

V and J are TRBV7-9 and TRBJ2-7, with a tentative D call TRBD1 (6 bases). The V end lost 2 bases, the J end lost 1 base, and 12 bases lay between the germline ends. From germline, CDR1 is SEHNR and CDR2 FQNEAQ (reference sequence). The CDR3 length is 15 residues. The CDR3 spells CASSLNGQSSYEQYF. CDR3 bases: TGTGCCAGCAGCTTAAATGGACAGAGTTCCTACGAGCAGTACTTC.

The rearrangement links TRBV9 to TRBJ1-1, with D perhaps matching TRBD1 (5 bases). The CDR3 extends over 14 amino acids. Germline CDR1 is SGDLS and CDR2 is YYNGEE. V gave up 3 bases and J gave up 7 bases, with 16 bases separating them. CDR3 coding DNA: TGTGCCAGCAGCGCAGCGGGCCTAACAGGTGAAGCTTTCTTT. Residues: CASSAAGLTGEAFF.

This clonotype was recorded at least ten times. The rearrangement joins TRBV12-3 or TRBV12-4 to TRBJ2-3; TRBD2 aligns across 7 bases. CDR3 length: 14 amino acids. With 6 bases clipped from V and 0 bases from J, the junction kept 3 bases outside the gene matches. CDR3 nucleotide sequence: TGTGCCAGCAGCCCTAGCGGAAGCACAGATACGCAGTATTTT. Its translation: CASSPSGSTDTQYF.

This clonotype was seen a handful of times. The chain is built from TRBV5-6 and TRBJ2-5; perhaps TRBD2 as D (5 bases). The CDR3 sequence is 15 residues long. CDR1 is SGHDT and CDR2 is YYEEEE in the germline V gene. Trimming pared 4 bases from V and 5 bases from J, leaving 18 bases between. CDR3 region: CASSRVDRRRETQYF. For the CDR3, the DNA is TGTGCCAGCAGCCGAGTGGACCGAAGGAGGGAGACCCAGTACTTC.

This clonotype was counted once. The chain combines TRBV12-3 or TRBV12-4 with TRBJ2-6, with 8 bases aligning to TRBD2. Losses at the gene ends were 11 bases for V and 0 bases for J; bases not matched to a gene: 0. The CDR3 has 13 residues. CDR3 coding DNA: TGTGCCGCGGGGGGCTCTGGGGCCAACGTCCTGACTTTC. It yields the protein CAAGGSGANVLTF.

In its sample, this clonotype was seen a few times. The V and J genes are TRBV24-1 and TRBJ2-3; 7 nucleotides agree with TRBD2. CDR1 is KGHDR, CDR2 SFDVKD, per germline. This CDR3 has 15 amino acids. Trimming at V came to 6 bases and at J to 5 bases, leaving 10 bases not matched to a gene. DNA for the CDR3: TGTGCCACCAGTAGCACGGCGGGGGAAGTAGATACGCAGTATTTT. It translates to CATSSTAGEVDTQYF.

V gene TRBV7-2 combines with J gene TRBJ2-5; 8 positions match TRBD2. This CDR3 is 16 amino acids long. From germline, CDR1 is SGHTA and CDR2 FQGNSA. J was trimmed by 4 bases and V by 7 bases; bases with no gene match: 14. The CDR3 region is CASNSPGLVTGETQYF. The CDR3 DNA reads TGTGCCAGCAACTCCCCGGGACTAGTTACGGGAGAGACCCAGTACTTC.

This chain links TRBV4-1 with TRBJ2-7; 9 nucleotides align to TRBD1. The germline V gene has CDR1 MGHRA and CDR2 YSYEKL. The J segment lost 6 bases and the V segment lost 0 bases, leaving 9 bases of the junction unmatched. The CDR3 runs to 16 residues. CDR3 DNA sequence: TGCGCCAGCAGCCAAGAGGGGACAGGGCGGCGAACCGAGCAGTACTTC. It codes for CASSQEGTGRRTEQYF.

This chain links TRBV29-1 with TRBJ2-3; 12 bases map to TRBD2. There are 15 residues in the CDR3. Germline lookup yields CDR1 SQVTM and CDR2 ANQGSEA. V lost 4 bases to trimming and J lost 4 bases; unmatched junction nucleotides: 6. CDR3 amino acids: CSVGGLAGLADTQYF. The CDR3 DNA follows: TGCAGCGTTGGAGGACTAGCGGGACTGGCAGATACGCAGTATTTT.

This chain connects TRBV6-5 to TRBJ2-7; D is unclear. From germline, CDR1 is MNHEY and CDR2 SVGAGI. V gave up 2 bases and J gave up 3 bases, with 11 bases separating them. The CDR3 covers 14 residues. CDR3 in DNA: TGTGCCAGCAGTTACGGGCAGGCTTTCTACGAGCAGTACTTC. The encoded protein is CASSYGQAFYEQYF.

This sequence joins TRBV3-1 and TRBJ2-1, with no clear D. From germline, CDR1 is LGHDT and CDR2 YNNKEL (reference sequence). Deletions cut 3 bases from V and 7 bases from J, with 4 bases between. CDR3 length: 11 amino acids. CDR3: CASSQPNEQFF. DNA for the CDR3: TGTGCCAGCAGCCAGCCGAATGAGCAGTTCTTC.

This clonotype was counted between two and nine times. The chain has TRBV12-5 and TRBJ1-5, with D possibly matching TRBD1 (6 bases). Germline-derived CDR1 and CDR2 are LGHNT and FRNRAP. The CDR3 spans 19 residues. V gave up 2 bases and J gave up 3 bases, with 23 bases separating them. The CDR3 loop is CASGLTLGPIGGTNQPQHF. In DNA form, the CDR3 reads TGTGCTAGTGGTTTGACTCTTGGGCCCATAGGGGGTACCAATCAGCCCCAGCATTTT.

V usage is TRBV5-1 and J usage is TRBJ2-1; TRBD2 matches 7 bases. The ends lost 4 bases at V and 5 bases at J; junction bases unmatched: 18. The CDR3 covers 18 residues. Germline V gene data show CDR1 as SGHRS and CDR2 as YFSETQ. CDR3 DNA: TGCGCCAGCAGCCCCCGGGTTATCAGCGGGGCCCCACACAATGAGCAGTTCTTC. Encoded protein: CASSPRVISGAPHNEQFF.

The chain recombines TRBV10-2 with TRBJ2-7; TRBD2 agrees at 13 bases. Germline V gene lookup returns CDR1 WSHSY and CDR2 SAAADI. CDR3 length: 17 amino acids. V gave up 2 bases and J gave up 3 bases; unmatched junction bases: 7. The CDR3: CASSEGGLAGPFYEQYF. Here the CDR3 DNA reads TGCGCCAGCAGTGAGGGGGGACTAGCGGGGCCCTTCTACGAGCAGTACTTC.

The gene calls are TRBV27 and TRBJ2-3, with D possibly matching TRBD1 (8 bases). The germline V gene encodes CDR1 MNHEY and CDR2 SMNVEV (reference sequence). The CDR3 has 19 residues. V lost 4 bases to trimming and J lost 10 bases, with 33 bases between them. This CDR3 is CASSWIGTGLAGQGDAQYF. CDR3 coding DNA: TGTGCCAGCAGTTGGATAGGGACAGGCTTAGCGGGCCAGGGGGATGCGCAGTATTTT.

J is TRBJ1-4 and V is TRBV5-1, with unresolved D. The V end was cut by 4 bases, the J end by 0 bases, with 13 bases between. Germline-derived CDR1 and CDR2 are SGHRS and YFSETQ. The length of the CDR3 is 16 residues. CDR3 nucleotides: TGCGCCAGCAGCGCCTTAGCAGGAGCAACTAATGAAAAACTGTTTTTT. It specifies CASSALAGATNEKLFF.

This rearrangement joins TRBV5-7 to TRBJ2-7; D might be TRBD1 or TRBD2, each matching 5 bases. TRBV5-7 is designated an ORF whose function remains uncertain. The V end lost 4 bases, the J end lost 4 bases, and 15 bases lay between the germline ends. The CDR3 has 14 amino acids. The CDR3: CASSLGPRPYEQYF. The CDR3 region has the DNA TGTGCCAGCAGCCTGGGACCGCGACCGTACGAGCAGTACTTC.

The chain combines TRBV7-2 with TRBJ2-3; 13 bases map to TRBD2. V was pared by 4 bases and J by 2 bases, with 15 bases of the junction left unmatched. The CDR3 runs to 20 residues. The germline V gene has CDR1 SGHTA and CDR2 FQGNSA. CDR3 region: CASSSRGPRTSGGYTDTQYF. CDR3 DNA: TGTGCCAGCAGCTCCCGGGGGCCCCGGACTAGCGGGGGATACACAGATACGCAGTATTTT.

J is TRBJ2-7 and V is TRBV5-1, with TRBD1 matching over 7 bases. V was pared by 1 base and J by 1 base, with 11 bases of the junction left unmatched. The CDR3 spans 17 residues. Germline V gives CDR1 SGHRS, CDR2 YFSETQ. CDR3 residues: CASSLIPGGSGSYEQYF. Written as DNA, the CDR3 is TGCGCCAGCAGCTTGATCCCAGGGGGTTCGGGATCCTACGAGCAGTACTTC.

The chain links TRBV5-1 to TRBJ2-6; D ambiguous. Germline CDR1 reads SGHRS; CDR2 reads YFSETQ. V was cut by 3 bases and J by 0 bases, with 4 bases left in between. The CDR3 extends over 14 amino acids. For the CDR3, the DNA is TGCGCCAGCAGCTACCCCTCTGGGGCCAACGTCCTGACTTTC. It codes for CASSYPSGANVLTF.

The CDR3 here is CASSHSIGWGGNEQFF. The CDR3 nucleotides read TGCGCCAGCAGCCACTCAATCGGGTGGGGGGGCAATGAGCAGTTCTTC. The chain uses TRBV4-1 and TRBJ2-1; 7 bases are shared with TRBD2. This CDR3 has 16 residues. The germline V gene has CDR1 MGHRA and CDR2 YSYEKL. The trim removed 3 bases at V and 6 bases at J, leaving 11 bases unmatched.

This rearrangement joins TRBV6-2 or TRBV6-3 to TRBJ2-1, with D perhaps TRBD2 (6 bases). The CDR3 runs 15 residues. Trimming pared 5 bases from V and 2 bases from J, leaving 13 bases between. Germline V lookup: CDR1 MNHEY, CDR2 SVGEGT. As DNA, the CDR3 is TGTGCCAGCAGTCTTGGAGGGCCGACCTACAATGAGCAGTTCTTC. It yields the protein CASSLGGPTYNEQFF.

This clonotype was picked up a small number of times. V is TRBV4-1 and J is TRBJ2-7; perhaps TRBD1 as D (6 bases). Trimming took 3 bases from V and 4 from J, leaving 19 bases between them. The CDR3 has 16 residues. In germline, CDR1 is MGHRA, CDR2 YSYEKL. The CDR3 region has the DNA TGCGCCAGCAGCCATTACAGGGCCGTGGGCTGGTACGAGCAGTACTTC. Translating gives CASSHYRAVGWYEQYF.

V usage is TRBV12-3 or TRBV12-4 and J usage is TRBJ2-1, with D perhaps matching TRBD2 (5 bases). The CDR3 runs to 17 residues. V was clipped by 2 bases and J by 3 bases, with 17 bases between them. CDR3 amino acids: CASSLRWMRVHYNEQFF. For the CDR3, the DNA is TGTGCCAGCAGTTTACGTTGGATGCGGGTACACTACAATGAGCAGTTCTTC.

This clonotype was observed a few times. The CDR3, as DNA: TGTGCCAGCAGCTTAGCAACAGGGAGGCAGACCCAGTACTTC. Residues: CASSLATGRQTQYF. This chain links TRBV11-2 with TRBJ2-5; D may match TRBD1 or TRBD2 (6 bases each). Germline values: CDR1 SGHAT, CDR2 FQNNGV. This CDR3 region has 14 residues. V lost 1 base to trimming and J lost 6 bases, with 12 bases between them.